The clone carrying this T cell receptor (beta chain) was counted between two and nine times. This specimen comes from a study of T cells in Graves' hyperthyroidism and ophthalmopathy. V trimming: 6 bases; J trimming: 1 base; junction bases outside the gene matches: 18. Germline loops: CDR1 DFQATT, CDR2 SNEGSKA (reference sequence). The CDR3 consists of 18 residues. It was RNA transcripts that yielded the amplified TCR beta CDR3 regions. The HTBI set primed first-round TCR CDR3 RT-PCR. TCRdb independently ran MiXCR on the multiplex PCR reads; one entry per CDR3 protein. The sample has fewer than 450,000 distinct CDR3 sequences, approximately 18% seen once.

The V and J genes are TRBV20-1 and TRBJ2-4; 7 bases fit TRBD2. This TCR was recovered from a woman in her 30s with Graves' hyperthyroidism that later progressed to Graves' ophthalmopathy. Sequences were obtained from blood. The CDR3 is CSARRRDQRGVAKNIQYF. The CDR3 DNA reads as TGCAGTGCCAGGAGACGGGACCAGCGGGGAGTCGCCAAAAACATTCAGTACTTC.